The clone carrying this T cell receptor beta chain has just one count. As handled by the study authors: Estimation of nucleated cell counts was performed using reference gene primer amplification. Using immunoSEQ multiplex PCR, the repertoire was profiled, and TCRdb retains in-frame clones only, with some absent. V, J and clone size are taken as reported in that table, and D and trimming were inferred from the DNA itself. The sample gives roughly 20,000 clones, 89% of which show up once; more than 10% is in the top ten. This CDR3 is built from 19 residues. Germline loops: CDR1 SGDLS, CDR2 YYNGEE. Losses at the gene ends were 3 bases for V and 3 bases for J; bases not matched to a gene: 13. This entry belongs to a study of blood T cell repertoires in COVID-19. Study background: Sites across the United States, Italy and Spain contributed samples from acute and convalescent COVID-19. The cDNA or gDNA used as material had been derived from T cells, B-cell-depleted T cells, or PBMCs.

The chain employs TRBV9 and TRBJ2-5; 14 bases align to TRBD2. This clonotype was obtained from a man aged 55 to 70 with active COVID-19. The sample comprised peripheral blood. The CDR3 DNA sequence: TGTGCCAGCAGCGCAACCGGGACTAGCGGGAGTTTGGGGAAAGAGACCCAGTACTTC. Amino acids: CASSATGTSGSLGKETQYF.